Listed below are T cell receptor beta chains from one sample, sequenced in a study of regulatory T cells in long-lasting Graves disease. TCRdb reprocessed the multiplex PCR reads with MiXCR, giving one entry per CDR3 protein. The repertoire consists of 360,000 or so distinct CDR3 sequences, with approximately 16% occurring once and the leading ten covering roughly 29%. This sample was also put to use in a study of T cells in Graves' hyperthyroidism and ophthalmopathy.

The input for sequencing was peripheral blood mononuclear cells (PBMCs), taken at new diagnosis, from a patient treated with antithyroid drugs. The receptors originated from a middle-aged man with Graves disease. Each CDR3 is given with its conserved first and last residue. The size of a clone is reported for some rows only, either as once, few or many, or as a class for expanded clones.

V,J,size,CDR3
TRBV20-1,TRBJ2-5,many,CSARDRLLGGETQYF
TRBV6-2/TRBV6-3,TRBJ2-3,few,CASRLQSSTDTQYF
TRBV20-1,TRBJ2-1,many,CSASKGYNEQFF
TRBV3-1,TRBJ2-1,many,CASSLLWEQFF
TRBV9,TRBJ2-3,many,CASSVGTSGGATDTQYF
TRBV6-1,TRBJ2-3,.,CASRWQGADTQYF
TRBV28,TRBJ2-7,many,CASSPGGTNSYEQYF
TRBV7-3,TRBJ2-7,.,CASSLFGQGTYEQYF
TRBV6-4,TRBJ2-3,.,CASSEPGVDTQYF
TRBV4-3,TRBJ2-5,many,CASSFRDGGLETQYF
TRBV5-4,TRBJ2-4,few,CATRDGAKNIQYF
TRBV6-9,TRBJ2-5,many,CASSYSLGGDETQYF
TRBV5-1,TRBJ1-2,many,CASSSQGDYGYTF
TRBV29-1,TRBJ2-3,.,CSVVDRGTSTDTQYF
TRBV11-3,TRBJ2-3,many,CASSLRLAADTQYF
TRBV7-3,TRBJ2-1,many,CASSPYGDYNEQFF
TRBV10-3,TRBJ2-7,many,CATRLAGTYEQYF
TRBV6-1,TRBJ2-7,many,CASKVGGQSSYEQYF
TRBV28,TRBJ2-7,many,CASSRGSRGQYF
TRBV5-4,TRBJ1-2,many,CASSLNGNYGYTF
TRBV2,TRBJ1-5,many,CASVRLEGVQPQHF
TRBV7-3,.,.,CASSFGWVRFGETQYF
TRBV5-1,TRBJ2-7,many,CASSFSSRAYEQYF
TRBV2,TRBJ1-1,many,CASNRDRPENTEAFF
TRBV2,TRBJ1-3,.,CASTETGPLRNTIYF
TRBV7-2,TRBJ2-7,.,CASSVTNWDTYYEQYF
TRBV5-6,TRBJ1-5,many,CASSPGTAPGQPQHF